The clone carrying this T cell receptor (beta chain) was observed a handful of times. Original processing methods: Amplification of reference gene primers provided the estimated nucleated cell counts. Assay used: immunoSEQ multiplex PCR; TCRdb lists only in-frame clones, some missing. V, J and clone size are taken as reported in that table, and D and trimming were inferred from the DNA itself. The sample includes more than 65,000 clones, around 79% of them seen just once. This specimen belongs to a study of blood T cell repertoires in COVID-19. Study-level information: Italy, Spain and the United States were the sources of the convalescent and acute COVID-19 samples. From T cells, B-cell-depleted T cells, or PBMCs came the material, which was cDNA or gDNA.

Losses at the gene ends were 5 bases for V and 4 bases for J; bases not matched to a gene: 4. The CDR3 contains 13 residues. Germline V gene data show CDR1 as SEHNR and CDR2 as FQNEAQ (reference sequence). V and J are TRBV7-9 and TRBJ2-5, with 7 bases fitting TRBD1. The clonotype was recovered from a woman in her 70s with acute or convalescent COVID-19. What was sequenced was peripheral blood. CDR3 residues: CASSRQGTETQYF. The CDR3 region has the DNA TGTGCCAGCAGCCGACAGGGTACAGAGACCCAGTACTTC.